The source of this T cell receptor (beta chain) is a study of beta chain features in type 1 diabetes. Notes on the study in general: There were fewer insertions and more deletions at the VDJ junctions of type 1 diabetes patients. Shorter TCRB CDR3s, moderately but significantly so, were found in Type 1 diabetes patients in all four CD4+ subsets. Relative to healthy donors, patients appeared to have naive, central memory and Treg TCRB repertoires that were more similar.

Expressed TCRB transcripts got sequenced, as all isolated RNA was reverse transcribed. TCRdb's copy holds only in-frame clones and misses some; the assay was immunoSEQ multiplex PCR. This table holds about 700,000 clones, 13% found once. Of note for this clone: Its antigen is not known.

The receptor was isolated from a man between 18 and 35 years old with type 1 diabetes. Sequenced input: naive CD4+ T cells from blood.

The CDR3 loop reads CASSPQPGASGGNTIYF. The CDR3 bases are TGTGCCAGCAGCCCCCAACCAGGGGCCTCGGGAGGAAACACCATATATTTT. The genes are TRBV9 and TRBJ1-3; a weak D match, TRBD1 (6 bases). Germline V gives CDR1 SGDLS, CDR2 YYNGEE. V was pared by 4 bases and J by 4 bases, with 21 bases between. CDR3 size: 17 residues.